This T cell receptor beta chain stems from a study of blood T cells in healthy people across ages. This clonotype has a count of ten or more. Extraction of total RNA produced a minimum of 5 micrograms from each sample. V was pared by 3 bases and J by 3 bases, with 0 bases of the junction left unmatched. The CDR3 length is 12 residues. In germline, CDR1 is DFQATT, CDR2 SNEGSKA (reference sequence). PCR was performed a second time for roughly 7 to 11 cycles using a sample-barcoded 5' primer and a J-beta primer mix. Tags on each cDNA molecule came from a template-switch adaptor with 12 random nucleotides. TCRdb re-analysed the 5' RACE reads in MiXCR, keeping a single row per CDR3 protein. Among fewer than 700,000 distinct CDR3 sequences listed, approximately 40% were seen once.

Sequencing used blood. The sequence was collected from an elderly man in good health. This chain connects TRBV20-1 to TRBJ2-3; TRBD1 matches 7 bases. The CDR3 sequence is CSARTGTDTQYF. CDR3 nucleotides: TGCAGTGCTAGGACAGGGACAGATACGCAGTATTTT.